Listed below are T cell receptor beta chains from one sample, sequenced in a study of OX40 agonist ivuxolimab in advanced cancers. Data came from immunoSEQ multiplex PCR; TCRdb stores just in-frame clones and leaves some out. This repertoire shows tens of thousands of clones, about 90% found once; its top ten account for 4% to 4.5%. Sequencing used CD4+ or CD8+ T cells sorted from blood, obtained in a trial of the OX40 agonist ivuxolimab. These receptors were collected from an adult with an advanced solid tumor such as melanoma, head and neck, liver or kidney cancer. CDR3s include the opening cysteine and the closing phenylalanine or tryptophan. A D gene is named only where the DNA matches it firmly. Clone size is shown for a subset of rows, as once, few, many or a class of expanded clone.

>NA|TRBV28|TRBJ1-5|NA
CASSLPQHF
TGTGCCAGCAGTTTACCCCAGCATTTT
>NA|TRBV27|TRBJ2-1|NA
CASSGVLSSYNEQFF
TGTGCCAGCAGTGGGGTTCTTAGCTCCTACAATGAGCAGTTCTTC
>NA|TRBV5-1|TRBJ2-7|NA
CASSLGGVEQYF
TGCGCCAGCAGCTTGGGAGGGGTAGAGCAGTACTTC
>NA|TRBV5-4|TRBJ1-3|few
CASSPDLVGISGNTIYF
TGTGCCAGCAGCCCCGACCTGGTAGGGATCTCTGGAAACACCATATATTTT
>NA|TRBV6-1|TRBJ1-1|NA
CASSEVGYDTEAFF
TGTGCCAGCAGTGAAGTGGGGTATGACACTGAAGCTTTCTTT
>TRBD1|TRBV6-5|TRBJ1-4|NA
CASSYGTGGEKLFF
TGTGCCAGCAGTTACGGGACAGGGGGTGAAAAACTGTTTTTT
>TRBD2|TRBV19|TRBJ2-7|NA
CASRGAGEHSYEQYF
TGTGCCAGTAGAGGGGCGGGGGAGCACTCCTACGAGCAGTACTTC
>NA|TRBV5-8|TRBJ1-1|NA
CASSWGGVQEAFF
TGTGCCAGCAGCTGGGGGGGAGTTCAGGAAGCTTTCTTT
>TRBD1|TRBV27|TRBJ1-1|NA
CASSSTGGFTEAFF
TGTGCCAGCAGCTCGACAGGGGGCTTTACTGAAGCTTTCTTT
>NA|TRBV4-2|TRBJ2-3|NA
CASSQVLTDTQYF
TGTGCCAGCAGCCAAGTCCTCACAGATACGCAGTATTTT
>NA|TRBV10-3|TRBJ1-2|NA
CAISESGGDGNGYTF
TGTGCCATCAGTGAGTCGGGAGGGGATGGTAATGGCTACACCTTC
>NA|TRBV27|TRBJ1-6|NA
CASSLSPNSPLHF
TGTGCCAGCAGTTTATCCCCAAATTCACCCCTCCACTTT
>NA|TRBV28|TRBJ2-1|NA
CASSSSQTKSSYNEQFF
TGTGCCAGCAGTTCCTCGCAGACCAAGAGCTCCTACAATGAGCAGTTCTTC
>NA|TRBV28|TRBJ2-1|NA
CASSTRWIGNEQFF
TGTGCCAGCAGTACTAGATGGATAGGGAATGAGCAGTTCTTC
>TRBD2|TRBV5-6|TRBJ2-1|NA
CASSFGLAGVIRSYNEQFF
TGTGCCAGCAGCTTTGGACTAGCGGGAGTTATCCGCTCCTACAATGAGCAGTTCTTC
>TRBD1|TRBV2|TRBJ1-1|NA
CASSESEQGWTEAFF
TGTGCCAGCAGTGAATCAGAACAGGGGTGGACTGAAGCTTTCTTT
>NA|TRBV6-5|TRBJ2-2|few
CASSYWSRSTGELFF
TGTGCCAGCAGTTATTGGAGTCGGAGCACCGGGGAGCTGTTTTTT
>TRBD1|TRBV10-1|TRBJ1-6|NA
CASSRDSSYNSPLHF
TGCGCCAGCAGTCGGGACAGCTCCTATAATTCACCCCTCCACTTT
>NA|TRBV21-1|TRBJ1-3|NA
CASSPYVDSSGNTIYF
TGTGCCAGCAGCCCGTACGTGGACAGCTCTGGAAACACCATATATTTT
>TRBD2|TRBV6-5|TRBJ2-3|NA
CASSYSLAGLTDTQYF
TGTGCCAGCAGTTACTCACTAGCGGGACTGACAGATACGCAGTATTTT
>NA|TRBV5-1|TRBJ2-1|NA
CASSFWQGNLNEQFF
TGCGCCAGCAGCTTTTGGCAGGGGAATCTCAATGAGCAGTTCTTC
>NA|TRBV9|TRBJ2-7|NA
CASSVGTASYEQYF
TGTGCCAGCAGCGTAGGGACTGCCTCCTACGAGCAGTACTTC
>NA|TRBV9|TRBJ1-3|NA
CASSVTRGFSGNTIYF
TGTGCCAGCAGCGTGACCCGGGGGTTCTCTGGAAACACCATATATTTT
>TRBD1|TRBV7-6|TRBJ1-1|NA
CASSLGTGSLMNTEAFF
TGTGCCAGCAGCTTAGGGACAGGTAGTTTGATGAACACTGAAGCTTTCTTT
>NA|TRBV18|TRBJ2-3|NA
CASSPIREDTQYF
TGTGCCAGCTCACCAATCAGGGAAGATACGCAGTATTTT
>NA|TRBV6-6|TRBJ1-2|NA
CASNPPGGNGYTF
TGTGCCAGCAATCCCCCGGGAGGGAATGGCTACACCTTC
>NA|TRBV6-6|TRBJ2-5|NA
CASSYTGRQETQYF
TGTGCCAGCAGTTATACAGGGAGGCAAGAGACCCAGTACTTC
>NA|TRBV5-1|TRBJ1-2|NA
CASSGDGPNGYTF
TGCGCCAGCAGCGGGGACGGGCCGAATGGCTACACCTTC
>TRBD1|TRBV7-8|TRBJ1-4|NA
CASSSIGQGASRKLFF
TGTGCCAGCAGCTCTATCGGACAGGGGGCGTCCAGAAAACTGTTTTTT
>NA|TRBV6-5|TRBJ1-6|NA
CASSLVAGTYSPLHF
TGTGCCAGCAGCCTTGTCGCTGGGACTTATTCACCCCTCCACTTT
>TRBD1|TRBV29-1|TRBJ1-2|NA
CSVGTGSGYTF
TGCAGCGTTGGGACAGGGAGCGGCTACACCTTC
>NA|TRBV9|TRBJ1-2|NA
CASRGPIDYGYTF
TGTGCCAGCCGCGGGCCCATAGACTATGGCTACACCTTC
>NA|TRBV7-9|TRBJ2-6|once
CASSLTKGAGANVLTF
TGTGCCAGCAGCTTGACAAAAGGGGCTGGGGCCAACGTCCTGACTTTC
>NA|TRBV30|TRBJ2-7|NA
CAWDQPDSFYEQYF
TGTGCCTGGGACCAACCGGACAGTTTCTACGAGCAGTACTTC
>NA|TRBV13|TRBJ2-3|many
CASSSVGPHTDTQYF
TGTGCCAGCAGCTCGGTGGGACCCCACACAGATACGCAGTATTTT
>NA|TRBV5-6|TRBJ1-2|NA
CASSLWRGPAYGYTF
TGTGCCAGCAGCTTGTGGAGAGGGCCAGCATATGGCTACACCTTC
>NA|TRBV5-1|TRBJ2-5|NA
CASSLEVGGSGYEETQYF
TGCGCCAGCAGCTTGGAGGTAGGGGGAAGCGGGTATGAAGAGACCCAGTACTTC
>TRBD2|TRBV15|TRBJ2-1|NA
CATSRVAGLAIYNEQFF
TGTGCCACCAGCAGAGTTGCCGGACTAGCGATCTACAATGAGCAGTTCTTC
>NA|TRBV7-9|TRBJ1-2|NA
CASSRPTGLDPYGYTF
TGTGCCAGCAGCAGACCGACAGGCCTTGACCCCTATGGCTACACCTTC
>NA|TRBV19|TRBJ1-2|NA
CASGPGLFSYGYTF
TGTGCCAGCGGGCCCGGGCTTTTTAGCTATGGCTACACCTTC
>NA|TRBV27|TRBJ1-4|NA
CASSEKVLWGGEKLFF
TGTGCCAGCAGTGAAAAGGTGCTGTGGGGCGGTGAAAAACTGTTTTTT
>NA|TRBV7-3|TRBJ1-1|NA
CASSLWQGTEAFF
TGTGCCAGCAGCTTATGGCAGGGCACTGAAGCTTTCTTT
>NA|TRBV27|TRBJ2-3|NA
CASISDTDTQYF
TGTGCCAGCATATCTGACACAGATACGCAGTATTTT
>NA|TRBV27|TRBJ1-1|NA
CASHRGAEAFF
TGTGCCAGCCATCGGGGCGCTGAAGCTTTCTTT
>NA|TRBV4-1|TRBJ1-1|NA
CASEPKYTGMNTEAFF
TGCGCCAGCGAACCTAAATATACAGGGATGAACACTGAAGCTTTCTTT
>TRBD2|TRBV7-3|TRBJ2-3|NA
CASSAGGADTQYF
TGTGCCAGCTCAGCGGGAGGAGCAGATACGCAGTATTTT
>TRBD1|TRBV6-4|TRBJ2-3|NA
CASSDSPGGSDTQYF
TGTGCCAGCAGTGACTCGCCAGGGGGCTCAGATACGCAGTATTTT
>TRBD2|TRBV2|TRBJ2-7|NA
CASSPLAGAPYEQYF
TGTGCCAGCAGTCCTTTAGCGGGAGCCCCCTACGAGCAGTACTTC
>NA|TRBV6-5|TRBJ2-4|NA
CASSPSGALNIQYF
TGTGCCAGCAGCCCCTCTGGAGCCCTAAACATTCAGTACTTC
>TRBD1|TRBV5-1|TRBJ1-6|NA
CASSLSRQGVGSPLHF
TGCGCCAGCAGCTTGTCTCGCCAGGGGGTTGGGTCACCCCTCCACTTT
>TRBD1|TRBV30|TRBJ2-7|NA
CAWSVKGATPYEQYF
TGTGCCTGGAGTGTAAAGGGGGCAACGCCCTACGAGCAGTACTTC
>NA|TRBV4-2|TRBJ2-3|NA
CASSRYLQGEGSTDTQYF
TGTGCCAGCAGCCGCTATCTCCAGGGGGAGGGTAGCACAGATACGCAGTATTTT